This TCR beta chain appears in the sequencing data of a study of regulatory T cells in long-lasting Graves disease. The time point denotes: newly diagnosed GD, antithyroid drugs for less than 3 months. The TCR library was made from RNA extracted from PBMCs. HTBI primers from iRepertoire and Arm-PCR of CDR3 regions yielded the TCR beta libraries. In the authors' methods: Segment identification across samples yielded some 63 TRBV and some 13 TRBJ segments. TCRdb redid the calling of the multiplex PCR reads with MiXCR, one entry per CDR3 protein. TCRdb assigned the V and J calls; the authors' analysis was not used. The table records more than 300,000 distinct CDR3 sequences, under 20% of them present only once. CDR1 and CDR2 from the germline V gene are SGHRS and YFSETQ. This CDR3 has 15 amino acids. Deletions cut 6 bases from V and 2 bases from J, with 17 bases between. This clonotype was picked up many times.

This sample was also put to use in a study of T cells in Graves' hyperthyroidism and ophthalmopathy. That report notes: Most expanded thyroid clonotypes above 0.001 recurred in blood.

V and J are TRBV5-1 and TRBJ2-5; D possibly uses TRBD1 or TRBD2 (5 bases each). This receptor was obtained from a woman between 18 and 30 years old with Graves disease. The sample was peripheral blood mononuclear cells (PBMCs), taken at new diagnosis, from a patient treated with antithyroid drugs. CDR3 in DNA: TGCGCCAGCATCAGGGACGGATCGGGGCAAGAGACCCAGTACTTC. Translated: CASIRDGSGQETQYF.